A selection of T cell receptor beta chains follows, all from one sample in a study of T cells after yellow fever vaccination. Via MiXCR, TCRdb re-called the 5' RACE reads, giving one row per CDR3 protein. The sample lists about 320,000 distinct CDR3 sequences, approximately 4% occurring once. This specimen was PBMCs, taken 15 days after the yellow fever booster vaccination. The receptors shown here come from a man younger than 35 who received the YFV17D yellow fever vaccine. Each CDR3 is given with its conserved first and last residue. A D gene is named only where the DNA matches it firmly. Clone size appears in some rows only: once, few, many, or a class for an expanded clone.

size: .
V: TRBV20-1
J: TRBJ1-1
D: .
length: 15
DNA: TGCAGTGCTAGAGATTGGCGGGGTTTGAACACTGAAGCTTTCTTT
CDR3: CSARDWRGLNTEAFF

size: .
V: TRBV4-3
J: TRBJ2-3
D: TRBD1
length: 20
DNA: TGCGCCAGCAGCCAAGAAAGGACCGGGACAGCAATACTTAGCACAGATACGCAGTATTTT
CDR3: CASSQERTGTAILSTDTQYF

size: .
V: TRBV25-1
J: TRBJ2-7
D: TRBD1
length: 15
DNA: TGTGCCAGCAGTGAACCGGGACAGGGGAGCTACGAGCAGTACTTC
CDR3: CASSEPGQGSYEQYF

size: many
V: TRBV12-3/TRBV12-4
J: TRBJ1-4
D: TRBD1
length: 15
DNA: TGTGCCAGCACCCAGCTCGGACAGGGAAGTGAAAAACTGTTTTTT
CDR3: CASTQLGQGSEKLFF

size: many
V: TRBV5-1
J: TRBJ2-7
D: TRBD2
length: 15
DNA: TGCGCCAGCAGCCCGGTGAGAGCGGGGCCCTACGAGCAGTACTTC
CDR3: CASSPVRAGPYEQYF

size: .
V: TRBV9
J: TRBJ1-6
D: .
length: 12
DNA: TGTGCCAGCAGCGGTATAAATTCACCCCTCCACTTT
CDR3: CASSGINSPLHF

size: many
V: TRBV19
J: TRBJ1-1
D: .
length: 13
DNA: TGTGCCAGTAGTAACCATGAGCTCACTGAAGCTTTCTTT
CDR3: CASSNHELTEAFF

size: few
V: TRBV20-1
J: TRBJ2-1
D: TRBD2
length: 15
DNA: TGCAGTGCTAGGACTAGCTCTAGCTCCTACAATGAGCAGTTCTTC
CDR3: CSARTSSSSYNEQFF

size: many
V: TRBV4-3
J: TRBJ2-1
D: .
length: 16
DNA: TGCGCCAGCAGCCAAGGTCCAACGCGGCCCTACAATGAGCAGTTCTTC
CDR3: CASSQGPTRPYNEQFF

size: .
V: TRBV24-1
J: TRBJ1-5
D: .
length: 14
DNA: TGTGCCACCAGTGATGCCGGGGTGGGTCAGCCCCAGCATTTT
CDR3: CATSDAGVGQPQHF

size: .
V: TRBV5-4
J: TRBJ2-1
D: TRBD2
length: 16
DNA: TGTGCCAGCAGCTTTGGACGTAGCGGGGGAAACAATGAGCAGTTCTTC
CDR3: CASSFGRSGGNNEQFF

size: few
V: TRBV29-1
J: TRBJ1-5
D: .
length: 13
DNA: TGCAGCGTTGAAGACATTTTTTTAGGGGGCCAGCATTTT
CDR3: CSVEDIFLGGQHF

size: .
V: TRBV7-9
J: TRBJ1-2
D: .
length: 14
DNA: TGTGCCAGCAGTTTACCGACAGCAAACTATGGCTACACCTTC
CDR3: CASSLPTANYGYTF

size: many
V: TRBV7-2
J: TRBJ2-2
D: TRBD2
length: 15
DNA: TGTGCCAGCAGCTGGGGACTAGGGAACACCGGGGAGCTGTTTTTT
CDR3: CASSWGLGNTGELFF

size: .
V: TRBV7-9
J: TRBJ1-2
D: .
length: 14
DNA: TGTGCCAGCAGCTTAGTTCAGGTTAACTATGGCTACACCTTC
CDR3: CASSLVQVNYGYTF

size: .
V: TRBV20-1
J: TRBJ1-5
D: .
length: 14
DNA: TGCAGTGCTAGCAGGGACTTCCGCAATCAGCCCCAGCATTTT
CDR3: CSASRDFRNQPQHF

size: few
V: TRBV5-1
J: TRBJ2-2
D: .
length: 15
DNA: TGCGCCAGCAGCTTGGACCAGGGTAGCACCGGGGAGCTGTTTTTT
CDR3: CASSLDQGSTGELFF

size: many
V: TRBV11-2
J: TRBJ2-3
D: TRBD1
length: 16
DNA: TGTGCCAGCAGGGGTATCCGGGACAGCCGCACAGATACGCAGTATTTT
CDR3: CASRGIRDSRTDTQYF

size: few
V: TRBV4-3
J: TRBJ2-1
D: TRBD1
length: 13
DNA: TGCGCCAGCAGCCAAGACTGGGGACAGGAGCAGTTCTTC
CDR3: CASSQDWGQEQFF

size: many
V: TRBV5-1
J: TRBJ1-1
D: TRBD1
length: 15
DNA: TGCGCCAGCAGCCCGCAGGACAGGGTGAACACTGAAGCTTTCTTT
CDR3: CASSPQDRVNTEAFF

size: many
V: TRBV6-5
J: TRBJ2-1
D: TRBD2
length: 18
DNA: TGTGCCAGCAGATCCCGCGTTAGCGGGGGGGCGATCCACAATGAGCAGTTCTTC
CDR3: CASRSRVSGGAIHNEQFF

size: .
V: TRBV7-8
J: TRBJ2-5
D: .
length: 16
DNA: TGTGCCAGCAGCCCGAGGCGTGCGGGCAGGCGGGAGACCCAGTACTTC
CDR3: CASSPRRAGRRETQYF

size: many
V: TRBV7-3
J: TRBJ2-3
D: TRBD2
length: 15
DNA: TGTGCCAGCAGCCCGGGACTAGCAAGCGGGGATACGCAGTATTTT
CDR3: CASSPGLASGDTQYF

size: .
V: TRBV11-2
J: TRBJ1-2
D: .
length: 12
DNA: TGTGCCAGCAGCCCCTCGTCATTTGGCTACACCTTC
CDR3: CASSPSSFGYTF

size: few
V: TRBV11-3
J: TRBJ2-3
D: .
length: 12
DNA: TGTGCCAGCAAGGGTCGAGCTGATACGCAGTATTTT
CDR3: CASKGRADTQYF

size: .
V: TRBV10-3
J: TRBJ2-3
D: .
length: 15
DNA: TGTGCCATCAGTGAGACGGGACCTCGGGGGAATACGCAGTATTTT
CDR3: CAISETGPRGNTQYF

size: .
V: TRBV29-1
J: TRBJ2-1
D: TRBD2
length: 15
DNA: TGCAGCGTTGAAGTGATCAGCGGGGGGTTTGATGAGCAGTTCTTC
CDR3: CSVEVISGGFDEQFF

size: many
V: TRBV9
J: TRBJ2-1
D: .
length: 16
DNA: TGTGCCAGCAGCTCCGCGAGGGGGGCCTCCTACAATGAGCAGTTCTTC
CDR3: CASSSARGASYNEQFF

size: few
V: TRBV11-2
J: TRBJ2-1
D: TRBD1
length: 12
DNA: TGTGCCAGCAACAGGGGTGCGAATGAGCAGTTCTTC
CDR3: CASNRGANEQFF

size: many
V: TRBV6-5
J: TRBJ2-1
D: TRBD1
length: 16
DNA: TGTGCCAGCAGTCAATGGGACAGGGCCGCCTACAATGAGCAGTTCTTC
CDR3: CASSQWDRAAYNEQFF

size: few
V: TRBV5-1
J: TRBJ1-1
D: .
length: 16
DNA: TGCGCCAGCAGCTTGGGGTGGTCGCAGATGAACACTGAAGCTTTCTTT
CDR3: CASSLGWSQMNTEAFF

size: many
V: TRBV11-2
J: TRBJ2-4
D: TRBD2
length: 11
DNA: TGTGCCAGCAGCCCGGGGGGCATTCAGTACTTC
CDR3: CASSPGGIQYF

size: few
V: TRBV12-5
J: TRBJ2-1
D: TRBD2
length: 16
DNA: TGTGCTAGTGGTAGAGCGGGGGGGGTTCCCTACAATGAGCAGTTCTTC
CDR3: CASGRAGGVPYNEQFF

size: few
V: TRBV20-1
J: TRBJ1-3
D: .
length: 14
DNA: TGCAGTGCTCGCCCTCTCGGCCTCGGAAACACCATATATTTT
CDR3: CSARPLGLGNTIYF

size: many
V: TRBV20-1
J: TRBJ2-3
D: .
length: 11
DNA: TGCAGTGCTACTTACCTAGATACGCAGTATTTT
CDR3: CSATYLDTQYF

size: many
V: TRBV4-2
J: TRBJ2-5
D: .
length: 18
DNA: TGTGCCAGCAGCCAAGATTGGATAAGCACCTCGAAGGGGGAGACCCAGTACTTC
CDR3: CASSQDWISTSKGETQYF

size: .
V: TRBV5-6
J: TRBJ2-5
D: .
length: 14
DNA: TGTGCCAGCAGTTCCTCGGCCGGGGGCGAGACCCAGTACTTC
CDR3: CASSSSAGGETQYF

size: many
V: TRBV6-5
J: TRBJ2-2
D: TRBD2
length: 14
DNA: TGTGCCAGCAGCCGGGACTATAACACCGGGGAGCTGTTTTTT
CDR3: CASSRDYNTGELFF

size: .
V: TRBV12-3/TRBV12-4
J: TRBJ2-7
D: TRBD1
length: 14
DNA: TGTGCCAGCAGTTACGGACAGGGTTCCTACGAGCAGTACTTC
CDR3: CASSYGQGSYEQYF

size: .
V: TRBV5-5
J: TRBJ2-2
D: .
length: 15
DNA: TGTGCCAGCAGTTCCTTCAGGGCTAACACCGGGGAGCTGTTTTTT
CDR3: CASSSFRANTGELFF

size: .
V: TRBV7-2
J: TRBJ1-5
D: .
length: 15
DNA: TGTGCCAGCAGCCGGACGGGTGATAGCAATCAGCCCCAGCATTTT
CDR3: CASSRTGDSNQPQHF

size: .
V: TRBV7-9
J: TRBJ2-5
D: .
length: 15
DNA: TGTGCCAGCAGCCCAAGCGCCGGGGGATCAGAGACCCAGTACTTC
CDR3: CASSPSAGGSETQYF

size: many
V: TRBV25-1
J: TRBJ2-5
D: TRBD1
length: 18
DNA: TGTGCCAGCAGTGAATATAAGGGACAGGGGGTAAGGGCACAGACCCAGTACTTC
CDR3: CASSEYKGQGVRAQTQYF

size: many
V: TRBV12-3/TRBV12-4
J: TRBJ1-2
D: .
length: 10
DNA: TGTGCCAGCAGTAAAGGAGGCTACACCTTC
CDR3: CASSKGGYTF

size: .
V: TRBV30
J: TRBJ2-3
D: .
length: 11
DNA: TGTGCCTGGGGTGTTACAGATACGCAGTATTTT
CDR3: CAWGVTDTQYF

size: few
V: TRBV10-3
J: TRBJ2-3
D: .
length: 11
DNA: TGTGCCATCGGGGTTGGAGATACGCAGTATTTT
CDR3: CAIGVGDTQYF

size: few
V: TRBV18
J: TRBJ1-1
D: TRBD1
length: 16
DNA: TGTGCCAGCTCACCACTAAACAGGGGAGAAAACACTGAAGCTTTCTTT
CDR3: CASSPLNRGENTEAFF

size: few
V: TRBV7-2
J: TRBJ1-2
D: .
length: 14
DNA: TGTGCCAGCAGCCCCCACCAGGTTAACTATGGCTACACCTTC
CDR3: CASSPHQVNYGYTF

size: few
V: TRBV5-1
J: TRBJ2-5
D: .
length: 14
DNA: TGCGCCAGCAGCTTACCTAGCGTGGGGGAGACCCAGTACTTC
CDR3: CASSLPSVGETQYF

size: many
V: TRBV18
J: TRBJ1-1
D: .
length: 14
DNA: TGTGCCAGCTCTGCAGGGCCGGGGGGAACTGAAGCTTTCTTT
CDR3: CASSAGPGGTEAFF

size: few
V: TRBV25-1
J: TRBJ1-4
D: .
length: 17
DNA: TGTGCCAGCAGTGAATATCCCTCTTGGGGTAAAGATGAAAAACTGTTTTTT
CDR3: CASSEYPSWGKDEKLFF

size: many
V: TRBV7-3
J: TRBJ1-1
D: .
length: 12
DNA: TGTGCCAGCAGCTCCCAGGGGACTGAAGCTTTCTTT
CDR3: CASSSQGTEAFF

size: many
V: TRBV7-3
J: TRBJ2-3
D: TRBD2
length: 14
DNA: TGTGCCAGCAGCTTTTCTAGCGGGGCAGATACGCAGTATTTT
CDR3: CASSFSSGADTQYF

size: few
V: TRBV7-8
J: TRBJ1-5
D: .
length: 14
DNA: TGTGCCAGCAGCTTAGACAATAGCAATCAGCCCCAGCATTTT
CDR3: CASSLDNSNQPQHF

size: .
V: TRBV20-1
J: TRBJ2-5
D: .
length: 13
DNA: TGCAGCGGATCCTCGGGGGCTGGGGAGACCCAGTACTTC
CDR3: CSGSSGAGETQYF

size: .
V: TRBV5-4
J: TRBJ1-1
D: TRBD1
length: 15
DNA: TGTGCCAGCAGCTTGAAGCCAGGGGGCCCCACTGAAGCTTTCTTT
CDR3: CASSLKPGGPTEAFF

size: .
V: TRBV3-1
J: TRBJ1-1
D: .
length: 15
DNA: TGTGCCAGCAGCCAAGCGGTCAGGGCGAACACTGAAGCTTTCTTT
CDR3: CASSQAVRANTEAFF

size: many
V: TRBV7-2
J: TRBJ1-1
D: .
length: 13
DNA: TGTGCCAGCAGCGGAACGGGGGCCACTGAAGCTTTCTTT
CDR3: CASSGTGATEAFF

size: many
V: TRBV20-1
J: TRBJ2-4
D: .
length: 15
DNA: TGCAGTGCTGTCAGGCCAATATCCGCCAAAAACATTCAGTACTTC
CDR3: CSAVRPISAKNIQYF

size: .
V: TRBV12-3/TRBV12-4
J: TRBJ1-1
D: .
length: 12
DNA: TGTGCCAGCAGTTTCCCCAGGGCTGAAGCTTTCTTT
CDR3: CASSFPRAEAFF